This paragraph reports one TCR beta chain. Its antigen is not known. Method: immunoSEQ multiplex PCR; TCRdb's copy keeps in-frame clones and lacks some. The table lists 100,000 to 120,000 clones, approximately 94% of them singletons, with about 3.1% in the top ten. The data were taken from a study of T cell responses to AZD1222 COVID-19 vaccine. There are 13 residues in the CDR3. The study, taken as a whole, reports: Reportedly, nearly half of unique spike TCRs recognized epitopes outside B.1.351/B.1.1.7 mutations.

Sample: peripheral blood, taken 28 days after the second AZD1222 dose. The chain joins TRBV21-1 to TRBJ1-3. TRBV21-1 is designated a pseudogene. The TCR was taken from an adult who received the AZD1222 COVID-19 vaccine. The CDR3 coding sequence is TGTGCCAGCTTGGGTGGTTCCGGAAACACCATATATTTT. It codes for CASLGGSGNTIYF.